These T cell receptor beta chains were read from a single sample in a study of human T cells and chemical hapten exposure. TCRdb fed the RACE reads into MiXCR, producing one record per CDR3 protein. The sample has 89,000 or so distinct CDR3 sequences, around 7.9% seen once. The sample in question was whole blood, obtained in connection with sensitization to the hapten diphenylcyclopropenone (DPC). The source is a middle-aged man with alopecia areata. Some clones in this sample may be carry-over from other donors' samples. Each CDR3 is given with its conserved first and last residue. The D gene is left open where the match is weak. Not every row has a clone size; where given, it reads once, few, many or a size class.

v_gene: TRBV6-5; abundance: -; d_gene: TRBD2; j_gene: TRBJ2-4; CDR3aa: CASSSGTSGPKVQYF; CDR3nt: TGTGCCAGCAGTTCCGGGACTAGCGGACCCAAGGTTCAGTACTTC
v_gene: TRBV6-2/TRBV6-3; abundance: few; d_gene: TRBD2; j_gene: TRBJ2-3; CDR3aa: CASSRLAGGPPDTQYF; CDR3nt: TGTGCCAGCAGTCGACTAGCGGGAGGGCCGCCAGATACGCAGTATTTT
v_gene: TRBV6-2/TRBV6-3; abundance: many; d_gene: TRBD1; j_gene: TRBJ1-1; CDR3aa: CASSWGDRGQTEAFF; CDR3nt: TGTGCCAGCAGTTGGGGGGACAGGGGGCAAACTGAAGCTTTCTTT
v_gene: TRBV27; abundance: -; d_gene: -; j_gene: TRBJ2-7; CDR3aa: CASSLSGGFSYEQYF; CDR3nt: TGTGCCAGCAGTTTATCTGGCGGGTTCTCCTACGAGCAGTACTTC
v_gene: TRBV18; abundance: few; d_gene: TRBD1; j_gene: TRBJ1-1; CDR3aa: CASSLSLTGLAEAFF; CDR3nt: TGTGCCAGCTCACTCTCTCTGACAGGGTTGGCTGAAGCTTTCTTT
v_gene: TRBV7-2; abundance: many; d_gene: -; j_gene: TRBJ2-1; CDR3aa: CASSSIQGNEQFF; CDR3nt: TGTGCCAGCAGCTCAATCCAGGGGAATGAGCAGTTCTTC
v_gene: TRBV29-1; abundance: many; d_gene: -; j_gene: TRBJ2-1; CDR3aa: CSVESLHEQFF; CDR3nt: TGCAGCGTTGAGTCTTTGCATGAGCAGTTCTTC
v_gene: TRBV11-2; abundance: few; d_gene: -; j_gene: TRBJ1-2; CDR3aa: CASSLDPLVGYTF; CDR3nt: TGTGCCAGCAGCTTAGATCCCCTGGTCGGCTACACCTTC
v_gene: TRBV20-1; abundance: -; d_gene: -; j_gene: TRBJ2-3; CDR3aa: CSAHYGITDTQYF; CDR3nt: TGCAGTGCCCACTACGGGATCACAGATACGCAGTATTTT
v_gene: TRBV20-1; abundance: few; d_gene: -; j_gene: TRBJ2-3; CDR3aa: CSAGYRGLDTQYF; CDR3nt: TGCAGTGCCGGATACAGGGGACTCGATACGCAGTATTTT
v_gene: TRBV7-2; abundance: -; d_gene: TRBD2; j_gene: TRBJ2-5; CDR3aa: CASSQPNPGLAGVFVETQYF; CDR3nt: TGTGCCAGCAGCCAACCGAACCCGGGACTAGCGGGAGTATTCGTTGAGACCCAGTACTTC
v_gene: TRBV7-9; abundance: many; d_gene: -; j_gene: TRBJ1-5; CDR3aa: CASSLDSDSNQPQHF; CDR3nt: TGTGCCAGCAGCCTTGACAGTGATAGCAATCAGCCCCAGCATTTT
v_gene: TRBV29-1; abundance: many; d_gene: TRBD2; j_gene: TRBJ2-1; CDR3aa: CSVERLAGGRREQFF; CDR3nt: TGCAGCGTTGAACGACTAGCGGGAGGACGAAGAGAGCAGTTCTTC
v_gene: TRBV2; abundance: -; d_gene: TRBD2; j_gene: TRBJ2-3; CDR3aa: CASRTSGSTDTQYF; CDR3nt: TGTGCCAGCAGGACTAGCGGGAGCACAGATACGCAGTATTTT
v_gene: TRBV20-1; abundance: -; d_gene: TRBD2; j_gene: TRBJ2-2; CDR3aa: CSARAVTGGVTGELFF; CDR3nt: TGCAGTGCTAGAGCCGTCACGGGAGGGGTAACCGGGGAGCTGTTTTTT
v_gene: TRBV24-1; abundance: few; d_gene: TRBD2; j_gene: TRBJ2-1; CDR3aa: CATSDSRLAGYNEQFF; CDR3nt: TGTGCCACCAGTGATTCTCGACTAGCGGGCTACAATGAGCAGTTCTTC
v_gene: TRBV28; abundance: few; d_gene: -; j_gene: TRBJ2-7; CDR3aa: CASRESTYEQYF; CDR3nt: TGTGCCAGCCGAGAAAGCACCTACGAGCAGTACTTC
v_gene: TRBV19; abundance: few; d_gene: -; j_gene: TRBJ1-1; CDR3aa: CASRGGAALNTEAFF; CDR3nt: TGTGCCAGTAGGGGAGGGGCAGCCTTGAACACTGAAGCTTTCTTT
v_gene: TRBV6-5; abundance: few; d_gene: -; j_gene: TRBJ2-1; CDR3aa: CASSFLVTRKVYEQFF; CDR3nt: TGTGCCAGCAGTTTCCTAGTGACCAGGAAGGTCTATGAGCAGTTCTTC
v_gene: TRBV24-1; abundance: many; d_gene: TRBD1; j_gene: TRBJ2-3; CDR3aa: CATSDPRLTGSSTDTQYF; CDR3nt: TGTGCCACCAGTGATCCAAGATTGACAGGGTCCAGCACAGATACGCAGTATTTT
v_gene: TRBV29-1; abundance: many; d_gene: TRBD1; j_gene: TRBJ2-5; CDR3aa: CSVEGQGQTQYF; CDR3nt: TGCAGCGTTGAGGGACAGGGCCAGACCCAGTACTTC
v_gene: TRBV6-5; abundance: few; d_gene: -; j_gene: TRBJ2-7; CDR3aa: CASSYSRDYEQYF; CDR3nt: TGTGCCAGCAGTTACTCGAGGGACTACGAGCAGTACTTC
v_gene: TRBV4-2; abundance: few; d_gene: TRBD1; j_gene: TRBJ1-2; CDR3aa: CASRGNRGESGYTF; CDR3nt: TGTGCCAGCAGGGGAAACAGGGGGGAGTCTGGCTACACCTTC
v_gene: TRBV5-1; abundance: many; d_gene: TRBD2; j_gene: TRBJ2-7; CDR3aa: CASSQTLAGGAYEQYF; CDR3nt: TGCGCCAGCAGCCAAACACTAGCGGGAGGCGCCTACGAGCAGTACTTC